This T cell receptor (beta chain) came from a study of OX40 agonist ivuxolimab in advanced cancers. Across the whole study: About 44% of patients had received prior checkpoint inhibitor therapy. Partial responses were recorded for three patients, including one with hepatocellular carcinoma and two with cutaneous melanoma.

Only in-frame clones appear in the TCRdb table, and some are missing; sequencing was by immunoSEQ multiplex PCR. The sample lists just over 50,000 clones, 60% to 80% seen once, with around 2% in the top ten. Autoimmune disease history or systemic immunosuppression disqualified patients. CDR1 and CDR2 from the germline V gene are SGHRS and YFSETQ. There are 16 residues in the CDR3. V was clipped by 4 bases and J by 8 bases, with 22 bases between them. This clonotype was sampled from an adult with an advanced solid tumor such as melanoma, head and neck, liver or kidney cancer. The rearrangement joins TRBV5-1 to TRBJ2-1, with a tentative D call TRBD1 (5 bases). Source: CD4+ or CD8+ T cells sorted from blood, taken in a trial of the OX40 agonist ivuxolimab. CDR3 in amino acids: CASSLRNLGASHEQFF. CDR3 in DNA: TGCGCCAGCAGCCTAAGGAATCTAGGGGCTAGTCATGAGCAGTTCTTC. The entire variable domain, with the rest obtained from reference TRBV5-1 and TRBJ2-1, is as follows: KAGVTQTPRYLIKTRGQQVTLSCSPISGHRSVSWYQQTPGQGLQFLFEYFSETQRNKGNFPGRFSGRQFSNSRSEMNVSTLELGDSALYLCASSLRNLGASHEQFFGPGTRLTVL.